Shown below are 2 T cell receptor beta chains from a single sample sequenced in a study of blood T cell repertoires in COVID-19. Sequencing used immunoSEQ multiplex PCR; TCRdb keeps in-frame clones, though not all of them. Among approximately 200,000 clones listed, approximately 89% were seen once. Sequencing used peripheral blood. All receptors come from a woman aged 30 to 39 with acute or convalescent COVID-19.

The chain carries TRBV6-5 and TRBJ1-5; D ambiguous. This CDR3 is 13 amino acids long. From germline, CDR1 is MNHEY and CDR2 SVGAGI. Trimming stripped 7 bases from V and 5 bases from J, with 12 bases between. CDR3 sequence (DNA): TGTGCCAGCAAGCCGGGGATCCATCAGCCCCAGCATTTT. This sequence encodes CASKPGIHQPQHF.

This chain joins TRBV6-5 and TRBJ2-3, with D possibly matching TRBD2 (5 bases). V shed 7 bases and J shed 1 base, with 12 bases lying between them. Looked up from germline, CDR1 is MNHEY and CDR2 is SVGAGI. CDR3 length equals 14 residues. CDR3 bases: TGTGCCAGCACCCCGAGGGCCGGCACAGATACGCAGTATTTT. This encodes CASTPRAGTDTQYF.